This T cell receptor (beta chain) came from a study of T cells in Graves' hyperthyroidism and ophthalmopathy. The CDR3 is made up of 14 amino acids. The germline V and J ends were trimmed by 6 bases and 2 bases, with 13 bases remaining between them. CDR1 and CDR2 (germline): MNHNS, SASEGT. Patients having uncontrolled infection, another autoimmune disease, pregnancy or lactation were not included. PBMCs stemmed from more than 7.5 ml fresh peripheral blood. Amplification of TCR beta CDR3 regions was performed using RNA transcripts as template. In the first-round RT-PCR of the TCR CDR3, the HTBI primer set was used. MiXCR was run by TCRdb on the multiplex PCR reads, yielding one entry per CDR3 protein. The sample consists of hundreds of thousands of distinct CDR3 sequences, 14% to 15% of them appearing once. In regard to this clonotype: What it binds is unknown.

General study points: Using 13 V-J features, a model discriminated ophthalmopathy from stable hyperthyroidism.

This TCR derives from a woman aged 40 to 50 with Graves' ophthalmopathy. Sequenced: blood. This chain uses TRBV6-1 with TRBJ2-5; no reliable D call. The CDR3 sequence: CASSPLVSQETQYF. CDR3 nucleotides: TGTGCCAGCAGCCCGCTAGTGTCGCAAGAGACCCAGTACTTC.